Listed here are 10 T cell receptor beta chains from one sample, sequenced in a study of response to subunit inactivated influenza vaccine. TCRdb called the RT-PCR reads again in MiXCR, with one record for every CDR3 protein. Among 280,000 or so distinct CDR3 sequences listed, 20% to 25% were seen once. The specimen was PBMCs from blood, collected 21 months after vaccination. These receptors were collected from a man between 50 and 69 years old who received an inactivated influenza vaccine.

V gene TRBV29-1 combines with J gene TRBJ1-1, with D perhaps TRBD1 (5 bases). The V end lost 3 bases, the J end lost 4 bases, and 15 bases lay between the germline ends. The CDR3 is 14 amino acids. Germline V gene sequence: CDR1 SQVTM, CDR2 ANQGSEA. The CDR3 DNA follows: TGCAGCGTTGATTCCGCAGGGAGGGGCACTGAAGCTTTCTTT. It translates to CSVDSAGRGTEAFF.

The chain links TRBV24-1 to TRBJ2-3, with no clear D. The CDR3 has 12 residues. V was shortened by 3 bases and J by 3 bases, with 3 bases between the two germline ends. CDR1 is KGHDR, CDR2 SFDVKD, per germline. The CDR3 reads CATSDKTDTQYF. DNA of the CDR3: TGTGCCACCAGTGATAAGACAGATACGCAGTATTTT.

A few counts support this clonotype. The chain couples TRBV28 to TRBJ1-5; D not certain. This CDR3 region has 14 residues. Germline CDR1 reads MDHEN; CDR2 reads SYDVKM. V was cut by 8 bases and J by 4 bases, with 15 bases left in between. CDR3 sequence reads: CASSLQLGNQPQHF. CDR3 DNA: TGTGCCAGCTCCCTCCAGCTCGGTAATCAGCCCCAGCATTTT.

At least ten counts were recorded for this clonotype. This chain connects TRBV5-1 to TRBJ1-1; no firm D call. With 6 bases removed from V and 10 bases from J, the gap between germline ends came to 19 bases. CDR1 SGHRS and CDR2 YFSETQ come from the germline V gene. The CDR3 has 13 amino acids. The CDR3 sequence is CASTLGGAGGAFF. CDR3 DNA: TGCGCCAGCACCCTAGGTGGTGCAGGAGGAGCTTTCTTT.

The table lists this clonotype with a few counts. This sequence joins TRBV5-6 and TRBJ1-6; no reliable D call. CDR1 SGHDT and CDR2 YYEEEE come from the germline V gene. V lost 2 bases to trimming and J lost 10 bases, with 7 bases between them. This CDR3 has 12 amino acids. The CDR3 DNA is TGTGCCAGCAGCTTTGCCCGATCACCCCTCCACTTT. It translates to CASSFARSPLHF.

The chain couples TRBV29-1 to TRBJ2-1; no reliable D call. Germline CDR1 and CDR2: SQVTM and ANQGSEA. V lost 3 bases and J lost 7, with 13 bases in between. The CDR3 totals 13 residues. CDR3 protein: CSVDTASLNEQFF. CDR3 nucleotide sequence: TGCAGCGTTGATACAGCTTCCTTGAATGAGCAGTTCTTC.

V usage is TRBV10-2 and J usage is TRBJ1-6; TRBD1 agrees at 7 bases. CDR3 size: 15 residues. Germline V gene sequence: CDR1 WSHSY, CDR2 SAAADI. The V gene end was trimmed by 3 bases and the J gene end by 10 bases; junction bases not matched to a gene: 9. CDR3: CASSEKRQGRSPLHF. The CDR3 DNA reads as TGCGCCAGCAGTGAAAAGAGACAGGGAAGATCACCCCTCCACTTT.

This clonotype was seen repeatedly, ten times or more. The genes are TRBV29-1 and TRBJ2-5; perhaps TRBD1 as D (6 bases). The germline V gene has CDR1 SQVTM and CDR2 ANQGSEA. The V end was cut by 6 bases, the J end by 1 base, with 12 bases between. This CDR3 has 13 amino acids. The CDR3 region is CSVVRTVQETQYF. The CDR3, as DNA: TGCAGCGTCGTACGGACAGTCCAAGAGACCCAGTACTTC.

The rearrangement links TRBV5-4 to TRBJ2-2, with D possibly TRBD1 on 6 matching bases. Trimming took 4 bases from V and 3 from J, leaving 13 bases between them. This CDR3 spans 15 amino acids. The germline gives CDR1 SGHNT, CDR2 YYREEE (reference sequence). In DNA, the CDR3 is TGTGCCAGCAGCGTTTCCGGGACATACACCGGGGAGCTGTTTTTT. Protein: CASSVSGTYTGELFF.

This clonotype was observed a few times. J is TRBJ2-7 and V is TRBV12-3 or TRBV12-4; TRBD2 aligns across 8 bases. The CDR3 loop spans 16 amino acids. The trim removed 6 bases at V and 0 bases at J, leaving 10 bases unmatched. The CDR3 loop is CASSPRGTSGSYEQYF. DNA for the CDR3: TGTGCCAGCAGCCCAAGGGGAACTAGCGGCTCCTACGAGCAGTACTTC.